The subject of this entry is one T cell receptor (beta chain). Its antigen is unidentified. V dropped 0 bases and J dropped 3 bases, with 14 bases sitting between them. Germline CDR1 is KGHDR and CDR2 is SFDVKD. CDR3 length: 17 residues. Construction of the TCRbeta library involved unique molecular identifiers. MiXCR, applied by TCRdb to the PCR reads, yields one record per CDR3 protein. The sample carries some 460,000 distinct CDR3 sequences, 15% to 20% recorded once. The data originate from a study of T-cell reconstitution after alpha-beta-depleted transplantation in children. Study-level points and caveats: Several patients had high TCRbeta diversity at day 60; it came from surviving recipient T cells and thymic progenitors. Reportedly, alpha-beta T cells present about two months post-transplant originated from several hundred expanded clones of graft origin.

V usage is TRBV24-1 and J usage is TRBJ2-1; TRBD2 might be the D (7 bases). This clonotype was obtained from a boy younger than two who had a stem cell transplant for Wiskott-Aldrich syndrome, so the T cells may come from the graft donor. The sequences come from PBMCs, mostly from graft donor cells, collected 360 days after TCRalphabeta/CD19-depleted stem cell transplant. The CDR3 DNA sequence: TGTGCCACCAGTGATTTGAAGGGGGGGGACGACTACAATGAGCAGTTCTTC. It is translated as CATSDLKGGDDYNEQFF.